This entry is about one T cell receptor beta chain. Its antigen remains undetermined. Qualities for individual bases were not recorded, and no much larger clone is one base off. The germline V gene (reference sequence) sets CDR1 to PRHDT and CDR2 to FYEKMQ. V lost 5 bases and J lost 1 base; the stretch between them is 11 bases long. Including cysteine and phenylalanine, the CDR3 has 14 amino acids. Only the CDR3 DNA stays, 42 bases, in frame from base 1. TCRbeta CDR3 regions were amplified from genomic DNA by means of the immunoSEQ Assay, a bias-controlled multiplex PCR. The published analysis was carried out like this. Within the assay, amplification of reference gene primers was used to estimate how many nucleated cells each sample contained. To quantify the absolute abundance of each unique TCRbeta CDR3 rearrangement, sequence reads were collapsed and filtered. Productive Simpson clonality was computed per sample as the square root of Simpson's diversity index over productive rearrangements. The immuneACCESS repertoire file appears here via TCRdb, limited to in-frame rearrangements. These files lack a portion of the clones; in checked studies, under half of the deficit traces to unresolved V genes, and the cause of the others is not known. Clone size and V and J calls were adopted from that table, with D and trimming inferred from the DNA. Recorded for this sample are a few hundred thousand clones; approximately 90% of them occurred a single time. The ten largest clonotypes hold about 0.91% of the sample.

One collaborating source in Seattle enrolled patients during active infection and followed them longitudinally through the course of disease. Whole blood was collected in K2EDTA tubes by collaborating institutions according to the institutions' own protocols. For TCRbeta analysis, collaborator samples were shipped as frozen whole blood, as isolated PBMCs, or as DNA extracted from either sample type. This entry belongs to a study of blood T cell repertoires in COVID-19 (dated by TCRdb to 2019 to 2021). As for the study more broadly: Collaborator samples came from the United States, Italy and Spain and covered acute and convalescent phases of COVID-19. The material from the prospective study consisted of cDNA or gDNA derived from T cells, B-cell-depleted T cells, or PBMCs. Deeply sampled blood TCRbeta repertoires from subjects exposed to, actively infected with, or recovered from COVID-19 were included in the dataset. The repertoires were made available in a free public database intended to serve as a resource for research on the immune response to SARS-CoV-2. Samples were obtained from the ongoing ImmuneRACE study (first 160 participants) and from 1,200 or so subjects provided by 6 global collaborators. Sample metadata almost always included a de-identified subject ID, COVID-19 status, age in years and sex. Where available, HLA class I and class II types were obtained from metadata supplied by the sample provider rather than from assay-based typing.

Study-wide findings and limitations: Clinical and demographic metadata were provided uncurated, with the amount varying by source and participant.

The clonotype was recovered from a man between 18 and 35 years old with COVID-19, enrolled during active disease. In this chain, TRBV13 is recombined with TRBJ1-1, with the D gene call left open. Sequencing was performed on peripheral blood. The sequenced DNA is TGTGCCAGCAGCCCGTTCGGCGGGAACACTGAAGCTTTCTTT. Its coded protein is CASSPFGGNTEAFF.